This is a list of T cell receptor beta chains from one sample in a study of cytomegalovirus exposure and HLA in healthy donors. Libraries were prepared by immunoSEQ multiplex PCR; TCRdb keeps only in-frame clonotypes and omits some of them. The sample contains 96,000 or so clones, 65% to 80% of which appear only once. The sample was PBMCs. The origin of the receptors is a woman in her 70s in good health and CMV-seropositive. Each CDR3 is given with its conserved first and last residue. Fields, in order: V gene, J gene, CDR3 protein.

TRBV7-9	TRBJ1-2	CASSLARDGYTF
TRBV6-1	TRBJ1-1	CASSHQDRGNTEAFF
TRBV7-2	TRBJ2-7	CASSPRRTGSSYEQYF
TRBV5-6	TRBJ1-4	CASSLTRGGNEKLFF
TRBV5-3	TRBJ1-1	CARTGGPPSITEAFF
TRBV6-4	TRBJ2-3	CASSPGGGLRTDTQYF
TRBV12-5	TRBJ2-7	CASGGGAYEQYF
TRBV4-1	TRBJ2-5	CASSRGGQETQYF
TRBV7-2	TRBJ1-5	CASSSRQGVQPQHF
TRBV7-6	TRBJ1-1	CASSLAEGLGTEAFF
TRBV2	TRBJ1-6	CASTGQGSISPLHF
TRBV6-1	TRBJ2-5	CASSEGGTGQYF
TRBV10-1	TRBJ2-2	CATQDRVTGELFF
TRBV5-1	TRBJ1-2	CASSLGGITNYGYTF
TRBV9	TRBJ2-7	CASSPVGASGRDEQYF
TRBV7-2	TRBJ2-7	CASSSPGQGTYEQYF
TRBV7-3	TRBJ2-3	CASSLLIRGGTQYF
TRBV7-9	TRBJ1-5	CASSSGQGTNQPQHF
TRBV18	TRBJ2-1	CASSRSGGDTNEQFF
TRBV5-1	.	CASSLPTLNRARLFYEQYF
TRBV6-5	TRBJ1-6	CASSRQYNSPLHF
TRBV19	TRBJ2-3	CASIHSGGSTDTQYF
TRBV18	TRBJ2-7	CASSPRTQGSHEQYF
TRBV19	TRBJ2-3	CASSSGGTDTQYF
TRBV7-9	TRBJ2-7	CASSETGSYEQYF
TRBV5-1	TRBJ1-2	CASSLDTGNYYGYTF
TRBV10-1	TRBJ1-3	CASSESGAPGNTIYF
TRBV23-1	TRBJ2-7	CASSQASGRAYEQYF
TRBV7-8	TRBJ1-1	CATTQVNTEAFF
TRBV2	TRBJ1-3	CAIPWGSSGNTIYF
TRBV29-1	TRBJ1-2	CSVVKPGQGAYGYTF
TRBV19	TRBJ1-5	CASSIPGGGQPQHF
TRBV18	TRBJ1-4	CASSPRGQNYEKLFF
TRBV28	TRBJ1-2	CASSATGFNYGYTF
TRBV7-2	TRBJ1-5	CASSLSGRNQPQHF
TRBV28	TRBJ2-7	CASRGTVYEQYF
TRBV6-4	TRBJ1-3	CASRKDIPAGNTIYF
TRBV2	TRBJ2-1	CASRQTSGIYNEQFF
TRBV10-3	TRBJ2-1	CAIRTLGGGGTNEQFF
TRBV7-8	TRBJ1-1	CASTRGGPNTEAFF
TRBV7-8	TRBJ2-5	CASSFGALSQETQYF
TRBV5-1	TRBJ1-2	CASSLEGREGGGYTF
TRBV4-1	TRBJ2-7	CASSYSTGGDSYEQYF
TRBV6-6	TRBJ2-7	CASSPAGRAGEQYF
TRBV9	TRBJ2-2	CASRPGMNTGELFF
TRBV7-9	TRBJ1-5	CASSLGTGTTSNQPQHF
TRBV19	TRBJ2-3	CASGAGGTDTQYF
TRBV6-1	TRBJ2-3	CASSGFSGWTDTQYF
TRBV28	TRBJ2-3	CASSGSGKGDTQYF
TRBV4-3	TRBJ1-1	CASSQSQGSTEAFF